The 24 T cell receptor beta chains reported below all come from one sample, sequenced in a study of cytomegalovirus exposure and HLA in healthy donors. Amplification used 60 Vbeta primers and 13 Jbeta primers. The repertoire was sequenced with immunoSEQ multiplex PCR; TCRdb's copy has only in-frame clones and lacks some. This table has roughly 100,000 clones, 10% appearing once. Sequenced material: PBMCs. The receptors here all came from a man aged 40-49 years in good health and CMV-seropositive.

This clone was counted a few times. The chain combines TRBV13 with TRBJ2-7; tentative D call: TRBD2 (6 bases). This CDR3 is 11 amino acids long. V shed 6 bases and J shed 4 bases, with 7 bases lying between them. CDR1 is PRHDT and CDR2 is FYEKMQ in the germline V gene (reference sequence). CDR3 bases: TGTGCCAGCAGGAGCGGGTACGAGCAGTACTTC. This sequence encodes CASRSGYEQYF.

The chain carries TRBV15 and TRBJ2-7; TRBD2 matches at 9 bases. This CDR3 region has 15 residues. The J segment lost 9 bases and the V segment lost 0 bases, leaving 9 bases of the junction unmatched. The V gene's germline CDR1 is LNHNV and CDR2 YYDKDF (reference sequence). CDR3 protein: CATSRDLIAGDSQYF. The DNA for the CDR3 is TGTGCCACCAGCAGAGATCTAATAGCGGGAGATTCGCAGTACTTC.

This chain uses TRBV29-1 with TRBJ1-1; no reliable D call. The length of the CDR3 is 11 residues. Germline CDR1 and CDR2: SQVTM and ANQGSEA. Trimming shortened V by 7 bases and J by 1 base, and 7 bases separated the two germline ends. The DNA of the CDR3 is TGCAGCGCACCGGGGAACACTGAAGCTTTCTTT. Translation: CSAPGNTEAFF.

There are many counts of this clone. The V gene is TRBV7-2, the J gene TRBJ1-3; a possible D gene is TRBD1 (6 bases). The CDR3 is 14 amino acids. In germline, CDR1 is SGHTA, CDR2 FQGNSA. With 0 bases removed from V and 3 bases from J, the gap between germline ends came to 6 bases. CDR3 DNA: TGTGCCAGCAGCTTAGCAGGGGGTGGAAACACCATATATTTT. Translating it yields CASSLAGGGNTIYF.

Comments on this clone: The junction shows a germline mismatch at one end, possibly a read error. The gene calls are TRBV5-4 and TRBJ2-1; 8 nucleotides align to TRBD2. The CDR3 has 16 amino acids. In germline, CDR1 is SGHNT, CDR2 YYREEE (reference sequence). CDR3 in amino acids: CASSQDPAGAFNEQFF. The CDR3 nucleotides are TGCGCCAGCAGCCAAGACCCAGCGGGAGCCTTCAATGAGCAGTTCTTC.

The sample holds a few counts of this clone. This chain joins TRBV27 and TRBJ1-1; possibly TRBD1 for D (5 bases). The CDR3 totals 14 residues. V lost 6 bases, J lost 0 bases, and 11 bases lay in between. The germline V gene has CDR1 MNHEY and CDR2 SMNVEV (reference sequence). The CDR3: CASSWRQMNTEAFF. The CDR3, as DNA: TGTGCCAGCAGCTGGAGACAGATGAACACTGAAGCTTTCTTT.

In this sample, this clone turned up a few times. The rearrangement links TRBV11-2 to TRBJ2-5; maybe TRBD1 (6 bases). The J call could be wrong; TRBJ2-7 is a better fit for the DNA end. Germline V gives CDR1 SGHAT, CDR2 FQNNGV. The CDR3 consists of 14 residues. The CDR3 coding sequence is TGTGCCAGCAGCGGCGATCACAGGGACGCCGAGCAGTACTTC. Its translation is CASSGDHRDAEQYF.

This clone was seen only a few times. This rearrangement joins TRBV7-2 to TRBJ2-7, with 7 bases identical to TRBD1. Losses at the gene ends were 1 base for V and 7 bases for J; bases not matched to a gene: 7. Germline-derived CDR1 and CDR2 are SGHTA and FQGNSA. The CDR3 consists of 14 residues. In DNA, the CDR3 is TGTGCCAGCAGCTTAGGGTATAGGGGGCGAGAGCAGTACTTC. This encodes CASSLGYRGREQYF. The full variable domain, its missing parts supplied by reference TRBV7-2 and TRBJ2-7, is GAGVSQSPSNKVTEKGKDVELRCDPISGHTALYWYRQSLGQGLEFLIYFQGNSAPDKSGLPSDRFSAERTGGSVSTLTIQRTQQEDSAVYLCASSLGYRGREQYFGPGTRLTVT.

The rearrangement links TRBV27 to TRBJ2-7, with TRBD2 matching 9 bases. The germline CDR1 and CDR2 sequences are MNHEY and SMNVEV (reference sequence). V shed 2 bases, J shed 3 bases, and the junction held 2 bases outside the gene matches. This CDR3 has 14 residues. The CDR3 spells CASSLGTSYYEQYF. DNA of the CDR3: TGTGCCAGCAGTTTAGGGACTAGCTACTACGAGCAGTACTTC.

This clone turned up a few times. The rearrangement links TRBV2 to TRBJ2-1; perhaps TRBD1 as D (5 bases). Trimming cost V 5 bases and J 3 bases, with 11 bases left between them. The CDR3 totals 14 residues. Germline V gene sequence: CDR1 SNHLY, CDR2 FYNNEI. The CDR3 loop reads CASSSDTNYNEQFF. In DNA, the CDR3 is TGTGCCAGCAGTTCGGACACGAACTACAATGAGCAGTTCTTC. Based on the CDR3 plus reference TRBV2 and TRBJ2-1, the full variable domain is EPEVTQTPSHQVTQMGQEVILRCVPISNHLYFYWYRQILGQKVEFLVSFYNNEISEKSEIFDDQFSVERPDGSNFTLKIRSTKLEDSAMYFCASSSDTNYNEQFFGPGTRLTVL.

This clone was observed a few times. V is TRBV27 and J is TRBJ2-7; 9 nucleotides agree with TRBD1. The length of the CDR3 is 15 residues. The germline gives CDR1 MNHEY, CDR2 SMNVEV (reference sequence). V was pared by 0 bases and J by 5 bases, with 5 bases of the junction left unmatched. The CDR3 nucleotides read TGTGCCAGCAGTTTATCCGACAGGGGGTTGAACGAGCAGTACTTC. Translation gives CASSLSDRGLNEQYF.

The chain couples TRBV25-1 to TRBJ1-6; a weak D match, TRBD1 (5 bases). V was trimmed by 1 base and J by 6 bases, leaving 10 bases between them. The CDR3 consists of 15 residues. Germline V CDR1 and CDR2: MGHDK, SYGVNS. CDR3 residues: CASSESGGGNSPLHF. The CDR3 DNA follows: TGTGCCAGCAGTGAATCTGGGGGAGGTAATTCACCCCTCCACTTT.

This clone was observed a few times. The genes are TRBV7-9 and TRBJ1-4, with TRBD1 matching 10 bases. The CDR3 loop spans 15 amino acids. Unmatched junction bases numbered 6, after V lost 4 bases and J lost 7 bases. The V gene's germline CDR1 is SEHNR and CDR2 FQNEAQ (reference sequence). The CDR3 reads CASSSWTGGIEKLFF. The CDR3 DNA is TGTGCCAGCAGCTCCTGGACAGGGGGTATTGAAAAACTGTTTTTT.

This clone was counted between two and nine times. J is TRBJ2-1 and V is TRBV4-3; 9 nucleotides align to TRBD2. Per germline, CDR1 LGHNA and CDR2 YSLEER. This CDR3 has 16 amino acids. Trimming cost V 0 bases and J 7 bases; bases outside gene matches: 7. The CDR3 DNA follows: TGCGCCAGCAGCCAAGAGTCTAGCGGGGTTGAGAATGAGCAGTTCTTC. It yields the protein CASSQESSGVENEQFF.

In this sample, this clone turned up a few times. V usage is TRBV10-3 and J usage is TRBJ1-2; D possibly corresponds to TRBD1 (5 bases). V was shortened by 6 bases and J by 4 bases, with 15 bases between the two germline ends. Germline V gives CDR1 ENHRY, CDR2 SYGVKD. The CDR3 extends over 14 amino acids. CDR3 nucleotide sequence: TGTGCCATCAGCCCCAACCAGGGTACCTATGGCTACACCTTC. Protein sequence: CAISPNQGTYGYTF.

A few counts support this clone. V is TRBV2 and J is TRBJ2-1, with 9 bases identical to TRBD1. The V gene's germline CDR1 is SNHLY and CDR2 FYNNEI. This CDR3 region has 15 residues. J gave up 5 bases and V 5 bases, and 7 bases lay outside the gene matches. CDR3 amino acids: CASSQQGAGNNEQFF. The CDR3 coding sequence is TGTGCCAGCAGTCAACAGGGGGCGGGCAACAATGAGCAGTTCTTC.

The chain has TRBV29-1 and TRBJ2-2; D possibly corresponds to TRBD2 (6 bases). The germline V gene has CDR1 SQVTM and CDR2 ANQGSEA. The germline V and J ends were trimmed by 8 bases and 5 bases, with 15 bases remaining between them. CDR3 size: 13 residues. The CDR3 spells CSFSGTVTGELFF. CDR3 sequence (DNA): TGCAGCTTCTCCGGGACTGTGACCGGGGAGCTGTTTTTT.

The V gene is TRBV13, the J gene TRBJ2-7; 11 nucleotides align to TRBD2. J gave up 3 bases and V 3 bases, and 10 bases lay outside the gene matches. Germline loops: CDR1 PRHDT, CDR2 FYEKMQ (reference sequence). This CDR3 contains 17 residues. The CDR3 DNA is TGTGCCAGCAGCTTGGGACTAGCGGTCCTTGGTGGCTACGAGCAGTACTTC. Translated, it gives CASSLGLAVLGGYEQYF.

This clone has just a few counts. The V and J genes are TRBV7-2 and TRBJ2-3; TRBD2 might be the D (5 bases). V was clipped by 3 bases and J by 4 bases, with 14 bases between them. In germline, CDR1 is SGHTA, CDR2 FQGNSA. The CDR3 contains 15 residues. Here the CDR3 reads CASSFQVGGADTQYF. The CDR3 nucleotides are TGTGCCAGCAGCTTCCAGGTAGGAGGCGCAGATACGCAGTATTTT.

The DNA of the CDR3 is TGTGCCAGCAGTTTACCGGGACAGGGGGCGGCGAACACTGAAGCTTTCTTT. It translates to CASSLPGQGAANTEAFF. The V call is TRBV28, the J call TRBJ1-1, with 12 positions matching TRBD1. After removal of 2 bases from V and 1 base from J, the junction contained 5 bases not matched to a gene. This CDR3 comprises 17 residues. In germline, CDR1 is MDHEN, CDR2 SYDVKM. Combining the CDR3 with reference TRBV28 and TRBJ1-1 gives the whole variable domain DVKVTQSSRYLVKRTGEKVFLECVQDMDHENMFWYRQDPGLGLRLIYFSYDVKMKEKGDIPEGYSVSREKKERFSLILESASTNQTSMYLCASSLPGQGAANTEAFFGQGTRLTVV.

The V gene is TRBV5-1, the J gene TRBJ2-3; 9 bases are shared with TRBD2. The CDR3 loop spans 16 amino acids. V lost 2 bases and J lost 2; bases outside the gene matches: 6. Germline lookup yields CDR1 SGHRS and CDR2 YFSETQ. As DNA, the CDR3 is TGCGCCAGCAGCTTAGACCTAGCGGGAAACACAGATACGCAGTATTTT. It yields the protein CASSLDLAGNTDTQYF.

With regard to this clone: The sample has other DNA sequences that encode this CDR3 too. The genes are TRBV28 and TRBJ2-5; TRBD2 matches 9 bases. Germline V gives CDR1 MDHEN, CDR2 SYDVKM. V lost 3 bases and J lost 5; bases outside the gene matches: 4. This CDR3 has 14 residues. The CDR3 spells CASSLVAGVETQYF. CDR3 nucleotide sequence: TGTGCCAGCAGTTTGGTAGCGGGAGTGGAGACCCAGTACTTC.

The V call is TRBV25-1, the J call TRBJ2-1, with TRBD2 identical over 8 bases. The J segment lost 0 bases and the V segment lost 7 bases, leaving 2 bases of the junction unmatched. There are 14 residues in the CDR3. Germline V CDR1 and CDR2: MGHDK, SYGVNS. The CDR3 region has the DNA TGTGCCAGCATAGCGGGAAGCTCCTACAATGAGCAGTTCTTC. It specifies CASIAGSSYNEQFF.

This clone was seen only a few times. V is TRBV15 and J is TRBJ2-2; D call uncertain. Trimming cost V 9 bases and J 4 bases, with 12 bases left between them. Germline V gene lookup returns CDR1 LNHNV and CDR2 YYDKDF (reference sequence). The CDR3 has 13 amino acids. The chain's CDR3 is CATGVGSTGELFF. As DNA, the CDR3 is TGTGCCACTGGAGTAGGAAGCACCGGGGAGCTGTTTTTT. Complete variable domain (other parts from reference TRBV15 and TRBJ2-2): DAMVIQNPRYQVTQFGKPVTLSCSQTLNHNVMYWYQQKSSQAPKLLFHYYDKDFNNEADTPDNFQSRRPNTSFCFLDIRSPGLGDTAMYLCATGVGSTGELFFGEGSRLTVL.